This T cell receptor (beta chain) was captured by sequencing in a study of blood T cell repertoires in COVID-19. In the original analysis: It was from reference gene primer amplification that nucleated cell counts were estimated. Measured with immunoSEQ multiplex PCR; TCRdb has only the in-frame clones, and not every one. The V and J calls and clone size are taken from that table; D and trimming were inferred from the DNA. The sample carries about 270,000 clones, 86% recorded once. From germline, CDR1 is MNHEY and CDR2 SVGAGI. This CDR3 comprises 14 residues. Trimming cost V 6 bases and J 3 bases; bases outside gene matches: 5.

The rearrangement joins TRBV6-5 to TRBJ2-3; the match to TRBD2 covers 8 bases. Sequencing was done on a sample of peripheral blood. The clonotype comes from an older woman who had recovered from COVID-19. DNA for the CDR3: TGTGCCAGCAGGCTACCGGGGGGGACAGATACGCAGTATTTT. This sequence encodes CASRLPGGTDTQYF.